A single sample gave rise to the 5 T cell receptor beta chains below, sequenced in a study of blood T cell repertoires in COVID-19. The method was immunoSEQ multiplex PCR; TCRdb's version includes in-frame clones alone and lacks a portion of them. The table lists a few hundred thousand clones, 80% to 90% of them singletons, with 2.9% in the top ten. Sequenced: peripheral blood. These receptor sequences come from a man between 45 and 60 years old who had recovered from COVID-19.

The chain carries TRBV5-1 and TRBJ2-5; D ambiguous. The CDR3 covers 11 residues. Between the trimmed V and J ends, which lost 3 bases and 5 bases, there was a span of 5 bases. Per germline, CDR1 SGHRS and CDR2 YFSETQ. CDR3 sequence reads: CASSSGETQYF. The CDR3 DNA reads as TGCGCCAGCAGCTCGGGTGAGACCCAGTACTTC.

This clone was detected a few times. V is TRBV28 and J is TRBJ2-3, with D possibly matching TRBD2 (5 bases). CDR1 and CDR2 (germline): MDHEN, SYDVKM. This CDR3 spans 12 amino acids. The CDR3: CGSSEHTDTQYF. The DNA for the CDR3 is TGTGGGAGTAGCGAGCACACAGATACGCAGTATTTT. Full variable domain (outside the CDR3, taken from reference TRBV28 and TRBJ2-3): DVKVTQSSRYLVKRTGEKVFLECVQDMDHENMFWYRQDPGLGLRLIYFSYDVKMKEKGDIPEGYSVSREKKERFSLILESASTNQTSMYLCGSSEHTDTQYFGPGTRLTVL.

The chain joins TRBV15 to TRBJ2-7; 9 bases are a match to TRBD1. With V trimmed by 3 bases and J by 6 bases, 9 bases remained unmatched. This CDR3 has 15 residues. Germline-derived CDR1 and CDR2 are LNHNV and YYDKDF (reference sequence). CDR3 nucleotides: TGTGCCACCAGCAGTACAAACAGGGGGCTGGGCGAGCAGTACTTC. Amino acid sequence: CATSSTNRGLGEQYF.

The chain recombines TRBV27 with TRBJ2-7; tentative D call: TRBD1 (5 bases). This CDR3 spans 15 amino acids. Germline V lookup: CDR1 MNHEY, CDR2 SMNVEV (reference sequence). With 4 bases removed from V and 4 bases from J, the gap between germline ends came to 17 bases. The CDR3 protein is CASSSLGAGMYEQYF. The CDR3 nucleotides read TGTGCCAGCAGTTCCCTAGGTGCAGGGATGTACGAGCAGTACTTC.

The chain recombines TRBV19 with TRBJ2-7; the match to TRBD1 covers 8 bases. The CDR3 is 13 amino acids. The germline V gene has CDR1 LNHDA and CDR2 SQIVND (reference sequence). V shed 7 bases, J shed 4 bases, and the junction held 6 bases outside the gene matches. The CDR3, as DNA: TGTGCCAGTAACTACAGGGGGTCTTACGAGCAGTACTTC. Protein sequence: CASNYRGSYEQYF.